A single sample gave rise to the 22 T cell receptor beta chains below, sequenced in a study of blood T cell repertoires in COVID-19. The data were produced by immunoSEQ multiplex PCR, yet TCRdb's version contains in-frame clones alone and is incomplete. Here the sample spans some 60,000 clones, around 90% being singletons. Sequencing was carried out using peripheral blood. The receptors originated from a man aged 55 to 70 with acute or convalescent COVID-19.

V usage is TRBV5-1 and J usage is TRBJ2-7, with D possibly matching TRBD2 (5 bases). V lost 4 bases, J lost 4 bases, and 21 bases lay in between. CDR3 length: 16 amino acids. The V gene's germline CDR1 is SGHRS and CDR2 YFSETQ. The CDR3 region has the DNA TGCGCCAGCAGCCAACGTATAGCGTCTGCAGGTTACGAGCAGTACTTC. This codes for CASSQRIASAGYEQYF.

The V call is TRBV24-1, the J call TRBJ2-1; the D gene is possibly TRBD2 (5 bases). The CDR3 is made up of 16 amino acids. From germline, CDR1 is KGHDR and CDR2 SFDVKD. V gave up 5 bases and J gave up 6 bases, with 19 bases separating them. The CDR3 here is CATSAPLGALANEQFF. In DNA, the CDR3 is TGTGCCACCAGTGCCCCCCTGGGAGCCCTCGCCAATGAGCAGTTCTTC.

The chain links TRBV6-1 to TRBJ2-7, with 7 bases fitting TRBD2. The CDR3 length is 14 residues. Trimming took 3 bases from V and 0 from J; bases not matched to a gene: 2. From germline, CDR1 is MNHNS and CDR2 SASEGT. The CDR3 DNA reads TGTGCCAGCAGTGAGAGGGAGGGCTCCTACGAGCAGTACTTC. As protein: CASSEREGSYEQYF.

CDR3 sequence: CASSPEVAAGAYEQYF. CDR3 DNA: TGTGCCAGCAGCCCAGAGGTGGCGGCCGGAGCCTACGAGCAGTACTTC. The gene calls are TRBV7-2 and TRBJ2-7; D remains ambiguous. Trimming stripped 5 bases from V and 2 bases from J, with 19 bases between. Germline V gene data show CDR1 as SGHTA and CDR2 as FQGNSA. The length of the CDR3 is 16 residues.

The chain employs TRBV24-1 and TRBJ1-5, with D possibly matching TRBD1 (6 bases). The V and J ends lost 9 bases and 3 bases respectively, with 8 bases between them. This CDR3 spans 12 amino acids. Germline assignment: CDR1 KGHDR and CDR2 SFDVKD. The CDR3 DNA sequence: TGTGCCACCCAGGGGTCCAATCAGCCCCAGCATTTT. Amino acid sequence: CATQGSNQPQHF.

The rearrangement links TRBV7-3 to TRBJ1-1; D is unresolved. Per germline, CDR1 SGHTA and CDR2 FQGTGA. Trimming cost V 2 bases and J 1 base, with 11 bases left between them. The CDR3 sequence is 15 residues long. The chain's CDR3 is CASSLSFGSNTEAFF. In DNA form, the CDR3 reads TGTGCCAGCAGCTTATCTTTCGGGTCGAACACTGAAGCTTTCTTT.

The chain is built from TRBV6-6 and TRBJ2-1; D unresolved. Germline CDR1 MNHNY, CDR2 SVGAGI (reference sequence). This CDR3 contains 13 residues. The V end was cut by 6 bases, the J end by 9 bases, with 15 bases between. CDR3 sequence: CASSHPMSGEQFF. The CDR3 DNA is TGTGCCAGCAGCCACCCTATGTCCGGTGAGCAGTTCTTC.

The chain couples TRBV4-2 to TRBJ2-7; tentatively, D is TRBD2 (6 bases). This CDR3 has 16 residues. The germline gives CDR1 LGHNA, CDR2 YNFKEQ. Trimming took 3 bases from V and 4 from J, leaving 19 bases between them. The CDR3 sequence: CASSQGRDWGFYEQYF. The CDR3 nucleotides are TGTGCCAGCAGCCAGGGACGGGACTGGGGATTTTACGAGCAGTACTTC.

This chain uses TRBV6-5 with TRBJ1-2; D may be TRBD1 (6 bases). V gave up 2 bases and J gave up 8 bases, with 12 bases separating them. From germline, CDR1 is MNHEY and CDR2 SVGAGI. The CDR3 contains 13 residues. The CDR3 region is CASSYEGEGGYTF. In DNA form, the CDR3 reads TGTGCCAGCAGTTACGAGGGGGAGGGAGGCTACACCTTC.

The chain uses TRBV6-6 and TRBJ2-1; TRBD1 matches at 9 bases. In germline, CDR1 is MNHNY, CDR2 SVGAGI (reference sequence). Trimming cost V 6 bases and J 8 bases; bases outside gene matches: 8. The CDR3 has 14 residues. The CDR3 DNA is TGTGCCAGCAGAGCCGGGACAGGGATGTATGAGCAGTTCTTC. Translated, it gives CASRAGTGMYEQFF.

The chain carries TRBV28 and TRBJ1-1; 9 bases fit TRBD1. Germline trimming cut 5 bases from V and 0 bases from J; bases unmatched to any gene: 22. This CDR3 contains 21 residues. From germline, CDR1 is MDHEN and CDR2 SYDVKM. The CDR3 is CASSPGPGQGLPLFMNTEAFF. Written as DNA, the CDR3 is TGTGCCAGCAGTCCCGGGCCGGGACAGGGCCTACCACTTTTCATGAACACTGAAGCTTTCTTT.

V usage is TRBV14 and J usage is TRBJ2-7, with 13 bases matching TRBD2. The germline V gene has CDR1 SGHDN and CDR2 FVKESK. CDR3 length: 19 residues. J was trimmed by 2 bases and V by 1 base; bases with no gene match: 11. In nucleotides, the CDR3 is TGTGCCAGCAGCCAAGCTGTTGGGACTAGCGGGAACCGTGCCTACGAGCAGTACTTC. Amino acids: CASSQAVGTSGNRAYEQYF.

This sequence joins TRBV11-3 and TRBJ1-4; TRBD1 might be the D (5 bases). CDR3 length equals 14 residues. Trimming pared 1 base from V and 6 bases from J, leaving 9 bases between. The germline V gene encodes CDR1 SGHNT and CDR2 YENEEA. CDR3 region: CASSLVGGDEKLFF. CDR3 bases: TGTGCCAGCAGCTTAGTGGGGGGTGATGAAAAACTGTTTTTT.

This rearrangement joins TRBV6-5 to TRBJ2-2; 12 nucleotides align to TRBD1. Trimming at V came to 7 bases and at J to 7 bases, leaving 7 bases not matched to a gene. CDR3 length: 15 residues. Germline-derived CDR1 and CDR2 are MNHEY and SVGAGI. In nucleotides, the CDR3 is TGTGCCAGCACCCAGGGACAGGGGGCTAACGGGGAGCTGTTTTTT. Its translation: CASTQGQGANGELFF.

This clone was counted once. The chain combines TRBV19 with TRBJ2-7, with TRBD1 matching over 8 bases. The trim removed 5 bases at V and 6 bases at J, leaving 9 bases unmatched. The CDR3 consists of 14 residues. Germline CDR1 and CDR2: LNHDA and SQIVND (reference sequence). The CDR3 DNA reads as TGTGCCAGTAGTTACTCAGGACAGGGTCCCGAGCAGTACTTC. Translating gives CASSYSGQGPEQYF. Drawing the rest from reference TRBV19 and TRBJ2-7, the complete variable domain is DGGITQSPKYLFRKEGQNVTLSCEQNLNHDAMYWYRQDPGQGLRLIYYSQIVNDFQKGDIAEGYSVSREKKESFPLTVTSAQKNPTAFYLCASSYSGQGPEQYFGPGTRLTVT.

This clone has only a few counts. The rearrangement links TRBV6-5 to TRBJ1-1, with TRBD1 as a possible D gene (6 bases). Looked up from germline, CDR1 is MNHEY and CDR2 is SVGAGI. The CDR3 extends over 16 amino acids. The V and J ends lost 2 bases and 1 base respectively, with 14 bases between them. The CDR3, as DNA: TGTGCCAGCAGTTACAGCGGGGGGCTGGAGAACACTGAAGCTTTCTTT. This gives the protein CASSYSGGLENTEAFF.

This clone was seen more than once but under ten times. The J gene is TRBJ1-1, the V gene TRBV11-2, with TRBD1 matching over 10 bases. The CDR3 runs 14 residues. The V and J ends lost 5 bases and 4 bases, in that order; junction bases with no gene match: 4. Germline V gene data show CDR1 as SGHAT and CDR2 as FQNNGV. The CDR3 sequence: CASSPGDRGTEAFF. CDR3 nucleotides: TGTGCCAGCAGCCCAGGGGACAGGGGCACTGAAGCTTTCTTT.

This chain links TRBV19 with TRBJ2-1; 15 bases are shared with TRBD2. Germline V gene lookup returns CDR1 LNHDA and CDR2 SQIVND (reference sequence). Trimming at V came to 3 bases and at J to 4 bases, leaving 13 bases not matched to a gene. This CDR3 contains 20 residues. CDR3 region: CASSIRGPGTSGGSYNEQFF. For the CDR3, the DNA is TGTGCCAGTAGTATCAGGGGCCCCGGGACTAGCGGGGGGAGTTACAATGAGCAGTTCTTC.

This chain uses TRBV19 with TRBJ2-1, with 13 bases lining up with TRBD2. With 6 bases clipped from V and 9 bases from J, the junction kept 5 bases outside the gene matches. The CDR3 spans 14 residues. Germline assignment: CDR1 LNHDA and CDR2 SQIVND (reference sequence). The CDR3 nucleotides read TGTGCCAGTAGGGATGGACTAGCGGGAGTTGAGCAGTTCTTC. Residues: CASRDGLAGVEQFF.

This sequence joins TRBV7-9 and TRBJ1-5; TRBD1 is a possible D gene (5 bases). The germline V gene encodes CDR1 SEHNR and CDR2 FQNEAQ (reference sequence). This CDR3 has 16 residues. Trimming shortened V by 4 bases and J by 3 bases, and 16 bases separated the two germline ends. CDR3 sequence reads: CASSYIIGGNNQPQHF. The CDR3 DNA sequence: TGTGCCAGCAGCTACATCATCGGGGGAAACAATCAGCCCCAGCATTTT.

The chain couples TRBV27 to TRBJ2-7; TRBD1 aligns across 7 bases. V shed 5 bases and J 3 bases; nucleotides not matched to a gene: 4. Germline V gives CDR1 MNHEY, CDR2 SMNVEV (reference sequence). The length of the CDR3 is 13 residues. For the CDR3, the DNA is TGTGCCAGCAGTACGGGGACAGACTACGAGCAGTACTTC. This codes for CASSTGTDYEQYF.

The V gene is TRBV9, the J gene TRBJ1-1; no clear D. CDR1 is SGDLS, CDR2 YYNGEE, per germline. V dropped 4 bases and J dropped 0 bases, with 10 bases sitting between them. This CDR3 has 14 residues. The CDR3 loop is CASSPRLMNTEAFF. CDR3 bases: TGTGCCAGCAGCCCCCGACTGATGAACACTGAAGCTTTCTTT.